The present entry profiles one TCR beta chain with its context. Its antigen is as yet unknown. Sequenced by immunoSEQ multiplex PCR; TCRdb stores in-frame clones only, minus some. The sample yields about 150,000 clones, roughly 90% seen once. The data derive from a study of T cell responses to AZD1222 COVID-19 vaccine. Findings and limits, study-wide: Nearly half of spike-specific TCRs reportedly go after variant regions that carry no mutations. No repertoire was sampled before or during the peak T cell response, only after it. Baseline serostatus was positive in only five to seven AZD1222 recipients. White British ancestry dominated among donors, who included more females, and clonal diversity was possibly underestimated.

V lost 4 bases and J 4 bases, leaving 16 bases between the germline ends. The CDR3 is 15 residues long. The germline gives CDR1 LNHNV, CDR2 YYDKDF (reference sequence). This clonotype originated in an adult in good health. J is TRBJ1-2 and V is TRBV15, with D unclear. The specimen was peripheral blood, collected on day 0 of MenACWY control vaccination. The CDR3 DNA reads TGTGCCACCAGCACCCTTTTGGGTAGCCCCTATGGCTACACCTTC. This translates into CATSTLLGSPYGYTF.